These 16 T cell receptor beta chains were all obtained from the same sample, sequenced in a study of blood T cell repertoires in COVID-19. Produced via immunoSEQ multiplex PCR; TCRdb's table is partial and in-frame only. The profile shows around 9,700 clones, roughly 87% of them singletons. Source material: peripheral blood. Receptor source: a young man with active or convalescent COVID-19.

The chain has TRBV3-1 (or the pseudogene TRBV3-2) and TRBJ1-1, with D unresolved. V was trimmed by 11 bases and J by 8 bases, leaving 18 bases between them. This CDR3 spans 12 amino acids. The germline V gene encodes CDR1 LGHDT and CDR2 YNNKEL (reference sequence). Here the CDR3 DNA reads TGTGCCTCCACTTGGGCTTCTGGGGAAGCTTTCTTT. Protein sequence: CASTWASGEAFF.

V gene TRBV10-1 combines with J gene TRBJ2-3; D is possibly TRBD2 (6 bases). The CDR3 has 16 amino acids. CDR1 and CDR2 (germline): WNHNN, SYGVQD (reference sequence). Trimming cost V 5 bases and J 5 bases, with 20 bases left between them. CDR3 sequence (DNA): TGCGCCAGCAGTCAGGGTCGCGGGGTAACCCAAGATACGCAGTATTTT. Protein product: CASSQGRGVTQDTQYF.

The J gene is TRBJ1-6, the V gene TRBV6-6, with a weak D call TRBD1 (5 bases). Germline-derived CDR1 and CDR2 are MNHNY and SVGAGI (reference sequence). This CDR3 region has 16 residues. Trimming stripped 7 bases from V and 4 bases from J, with 17 bases between. The CDR3 is CASTPGRGGYNSPLHF. For the CDR3, the DNA is TGTGCCAGCACTCCCGGGAGGGGTGGTTATAATTCACCCCTCCACTTT.

This rearrangement joins TRBV6-4 to TRBJ2-1; 12 bases line up with TRBD2. Germline-derived CDR1 and CDR2 are MRHNA and SNTAGT. The V and J ends lost 6 bases and 9 bases, in that order; junction bases with no gene match: 12. The CDR3 consists of 16 residues. CDR3 in DNA: TGTGCCAGCAGCGCCCCTAGCGGGGGGGAACCGTGTGAGCAGTTCTTC. Amino acids: CASSAPSGGEPCEQFF.

This clone has a handful of counts. The chain employs TRBV6-5 and TRBJ1-2; 8 bases are shared with TRBD1. The V gene's germline CDR1 is MNHEY and CDR2 SVGAGI. V gave up 2 bases and J gave up 3 bases; unmatched junction bases: 5. The CDR3 sequence is 15 residues long. The CDR3 region has the DNA TGTGCCAGCAGTTACCAGGGGGCTCGGGACTATGGCTACACCTTC. This sequence encodes CASSYQGARDYGYTF.

Written as DNA, the CDR3 is TGTGCCAGCAGCTGGGACAGCTATCGGAATGAGCAGTTCTTC. Translation gives CASSWDSYRNEQFF. The chain uses TRBV5-6 and TRBJ2-1, with TRBD1 matching 7 bases. Germline V gene sequence: CDR1 SGHDT, CDR2 YYEEEE. Unmatched junction bases numbered 7, after V lost 3 bases and J lost 7 bases. This CDR3 comprises 14 residues.

The J gene is TRBJ1-2, the V gene TRBV30; D is uncertain. There are 13 residues in the CDR3. V dropped 3 bases and J dropped 8 bases, with 16 bases sitting between them. Germline V gene lookup returns CDR1 GTSNPN and CDR2 SVGIG (reference sequence). CDR3 bases: TGTGCCTGGAGCTTGGCCCCTGGCCGCGGCTACACCTTC. It is translated as CAWSLAPGRGYTF.

CDR3 residues: CASSEGTGGTDTQYF. The CDR3 DNA is TGTGCCAGCAGTGAGGGGACAGGGGGCACAGATACGCAGTATTTT. This chain joins TRBV6-1 and TRBJ2-3, with 10 nucleotides matching TRBD1. Germline lookup yields CDR1 MNHNS and CDR2 SASEGT. The CDR3 has 15 amino acids. V shed 3 bases, J shed 1 base, and the junction held 1 base outside the gene matches.

The chain is built from TRBV6-4 and TRBJ2-1; 12 bases line up with TRBD2. The V gene end was trimmed by 6 bases and the J gene end by 8 bases; junction bases not matched to a gene: 8. Germline CDR1 MRHNA, CDR2 SNTAGT. The CDR3 spans 15 residues. CDR3 loop: CASSPLAGGPDEQFF. Here the CDR3 DNA reads TGTGCCAGCAGCCCACTAGCGGGGGGTCCGGATGAGCAGTTCTTC.

This rearrangement joins TRBV9 to TRBJ1-2; 10 bases fit TRBD1. The germline CDR1 and CDR2 sequences are SGDLS and YYNGEE. This CDR3 has 17 residues. V lost 0 bases and J lost 5; bases outside the gene matches: 10. CDR3 in amino acids: CASSVARDRGSEYGYTF. CDR3 DNA: TGTGCCAGCAGCGTAGCGCGGGACAGGGGATCTGAATATGGCTACACCTTC.

This chain joins TRBV14 and TRBJ2-2; D is perhaps TRBD2 (6 bases). CDR1 and CDR2 from the germline V gene are SGHDN and FVKESK. CDR3 length: 17 amino acids. Trimming removed 1 base at V and 4 bases at J, with 16 bases between. The CDR3 region has the DNA TGTGCCAGCAGCCAAGTGGGACGGGGGTGGACCACCGGGGAGCTGTTTTTT. Its protein product is CASSQVGRGWTTGELFF. Combining the CDR3 with reference TRBV14 and TRBJ2-2 gives the whole variable domain EAGVTQFPSHSVIEKGQTVTLRCDPISGHDNLYWYRRVMGKEIKFLLHFVKESKQDESGMPNNRFLAERTGGTYSTLKVQPAELEDSGVYFCASSQVGRGWTTGELFFGEGSRLTVL.

The sample holds one count of this clone. The chain has TRBV7-2 and TRBJ2-7; 9 bases align to TRBD2. This CDR3 has 17 residues. Germline trimming cut 3 bases from V and 2 bases from J; bases unmatched to any gene: 11. CDR1 SGHTA and CDR2 FQGNSA come from the germline V gene. The CDR3 spells CASSFNLKRGAPYEQYF. The CDR3 DNA is TGTGCCAGCAGCTTCAACCTTAAGCGGGGGGCCCCCTACGAGCAGTACTTC.

The chain has TRBV11-3 and TRBJ2-1; 10 bases fit TRBD2. CDR1 is SGHNT, CDR2 YENEEA, per germline. This CDR3 has 15 amino acids. V lost 5 bases to trimming and J lost 4 bases; unmatched junction nucleotides: 5. The CDR3 loop reads CASSNSGGLYNEQFF. For the CDR3, the DNA is TGTGCCAGCAGCAATAGCGGGGGGTTATACAATGAGCAGTTCTTC.

V and J are TRBV20-1 and TRBJ2-5; tentative D call: TRBD2 (5 bases). Trimming removed 3 bases at V and 3 bases at J, with 5 bases between. Germline CDR1 DFQATT, CDR2 SNEGSKA (reference sequence). The CDR3 runs to 11 residues. As DNA, the CDR3 is TGCAGTGCTAGCGGGGAAGAGACCCAGTACTTC. Translating it yields CSASGEETQYF.

The rearrangement uses TRBV5-8 and TRBJ1-4; 8 nucleotides line up with TRBD1. V dropped 3 bases and J dropped 3; count of bases not matched to a gene: 1. In germline, CDR1 is SGHTS, CDR2 YDEGEE. The CDR3 has 14 amino acids. The DNA of the CDR3 is TGTGCCAGCAGCTCACAGGGGGCTAATGAAAAACTGTTTTTT. Protein sequence: CASSSQGANEKLFF. Filled out from reference TRBV5-8 and TRBJ1-4, the complete variable domain reads EAGVTQSPTHLIKTRGQQATLRCSPISGHTSVYWYQQALGLGLQFLLWYDEGEERNRGNFPPRFSGRQFPNYSSELNVNALELEDSALYLCASSSQGANEKLFFGSGTQLSVL.

The V call is TRBV27, the J call TRBJ2-1; TRBD2 matches at 8 bases. The J segment lost 4 bases and the V segment lost 3 bases, leaving 2 bases of the junction unmatched. The CDR3 covers 14 residues. The germline CDR1 and CDR2 sequences are MNHEY and SMNVEV (reference sequence). CDR3 amino acids: CASSFAGGYNEQFF. The CDR3 DNA follows: TGTGCCAGCAGTTTTGCGGGGGGTTACAATGAGCAGTTCTTC.